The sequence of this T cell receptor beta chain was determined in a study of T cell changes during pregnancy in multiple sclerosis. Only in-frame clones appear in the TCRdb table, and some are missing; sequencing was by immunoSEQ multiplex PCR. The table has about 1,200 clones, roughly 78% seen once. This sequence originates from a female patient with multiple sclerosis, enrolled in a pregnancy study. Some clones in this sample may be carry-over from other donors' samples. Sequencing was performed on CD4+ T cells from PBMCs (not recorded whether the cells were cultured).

The CDR3 DNA reads as TGTGCCAGCAGCCATACCGCCGGGACTAGCCACTACGAGCAGTACTTC. It specifies CASSHTAGTSHYEQYF. The chain uses TRBV4-2 and TRBJ2-7; TRBD2 matches 9 bases. From germline, CDR1 is LGHNA and CDR2 YNFKEQ. The ends lost 3 bases at V and 3 bases at J; junction bases unmatched: 9. The CDR3 consists of 16 residues.